These T cell receptor beta chains were read from a single sample in a study of T cells in localized non-small cell lung cancer. Method: immunoSEQ multiplex PCR; TCRdb's copy keeps in-frame clones and lacks some. Seen here are 50,000 or so clones, over 75% observed once, and the top ten hold approximately 20%. The source was peripheral blood, collected before any cancer treatment. The receptors derive from a female donor older than 55 with stage II squamous cell lung carcinoma. The CDR3 runs from the conserved cysteine through the conserved F or W. A D gene is named only where the DNA matches it firmly. Only some rows state a clone size, as once, few, many or a class for expanded clones.

d_call: TRBD1; v_call: TRBV27; clone_size: -; j_call: TRBJ1-5; cdr3_nt: TGTGCCAGCAGTTTATCGACAGGGCCCAATCAGCCCCAGCATTTT; cdr3_aa: CASSLSTGPNQPQHF
d_call: TRBD1; v_call: TRBV5-1; clone_size: once; j_call: TRBJ2-2; cdr3_nt: TGCGCCAGCAGCTTGCGGGACAGGAACACCGGGGAGCTGTTTTTT; cdr3_aa: CASSLRDRNTGELFF
d_call: -; v_call: TRBV19; clone_size: -; j_call: TRBJ1-2; cdr3_nt: TGTGCCAGTAGTATCGTCGGGGGTTCTAACTATGGCTACACCTTC; cdr3_aa: CASSIVGGSNYGYTF
d_call: -; v_call: TRBV29-1; clone_size: once; j_call: TRBJ2-7; cdr3_nt: TGCAGCGTTGGGGTGGTCCTGGGATACGAGCAGTACTTC; cdr3_aa: CSVGVVLGYEQYF
d_call: TRBD1; v_call: TRBV19; clone_size: -; j_call: TRBJ1-3; cdr3_nt: TGTGCCAGTAGTTCGACAGGGACTGGAAACACCATATATTTT; cdr3_aa: CASSSTGTGNTIYF
d_call: -; v_call: TRBV11-3; clone_size: once; j_call: TRBJ2-7; cdr3_nt: TGTGCCAGCAGCTCGAACCCCTCGGCTGAGCAGTACTTC; cdr3_aa: CASSSNPSAEQYF
d_call: TRBD1; v_call: TRBV19; clone_size: -; j_call: TRBJ1-4; cdr3_nt: TGTGCCAGTAGGGCGCCGACAGGGCCTAAGGAAAAACTGTTTTTT; cdr3_aa: CASRAPTGPKEKLFF
d_call: -; v_call: TRBV6-1; clone_size: few; j_call: TRBJ1-2; cdr3_nt: TGTGCCAGCAGCGAAGGTAGTCACAGGGCGGGCGGCTACACCTTC; cdr3_aa: CASSEGSHRAGGYTF
d_call: -; v_call: TRBV6-1; clone_size: -; j_call: TRBJ1-5; cdr3_nt: TGTGCCAGCAGTGAATGGAGGGCCCCCAATCAGCCCCAGCATTTT; cdr3_aa: CASSEWRAPNQPQHF
d_call: TRBD1; v_call: TRBV6-6; clone_size: -; j_call: TRBJ2-2; cdr3_nt: TGTGCCAGCAGGGACCAGGGACAGGGGTACACCGGGGAGCTGTTTTTT; cdr3_aa: CASRDQGQGYTGELFF
d_call: -; v_call: TRBV29-1; clone_size: -; j_call: TRBJ2-2; cdr3_nt: TGCAGCGTTGTAGACCCGAACACCGGGGAGCTGTTTTTT; cdr3_aa: CSVVDPNTGELFF
d_call: TRBD2; v_call: TRBV7-2; clone_size: -; j_call: TRBJ2-5; cdr3_nt: TGTGCCAGCAGCTCCGGACTAGCGGGGAGGTCTTCAGAGACCCAGTACTTC; cdr3_aa: CASSSGLAGRSSETQYF
d_call: -; v_call: TRBV7-2; clone_size: -; j_call: TRBJ1-2; cdr3_nt: TGTGCCAGCAGCTTATCTTCGATCCGTTCTAACTATGGCTACACCTTC; cdr3_aa: CASSLSSIRSNYGYTF
d_call: -; v_call: TRBV29-1; clone_size: -; j_call: TRBJ2-5; cdr3_nt: TGCAGCGTTGAACGGGGGGAGACCCAGTACTTC; cdr3_aa: CSVERGETQYF
d_call: -; v_call: TRBV6-6; clone_size: -; j_call: TRBJ1-5; cdr3_nt: TGTGCCAGCATCCCCAGCAATCTCTTCCAGCCCCAGCATTTT; cdr3_aa: CASIPSNLFQPQHF
d_call: -; v_call: TRBV7-9; clone_size: -; j_call: TRBJ2-7; cdr3_nt: TGTGCCAGCAGCGCCCTGCTGACCGAGCAGTACTTC; cdr3_aa: CASSALLTEQYF
d_call: -; v_call: TRBV7-8; clone_size: -; j_call: TRBJ1-5; cdr3_nt: TGTGCCAGCAGCCGCAGGGAGCATCAGCCCCAGCATTTT; cdr3_aa: CASSRREHQPQHF
d_call: TRBD1; v_call: TRBV6-5; clone_size: -; j_call: TRBJ2-2; cdr3_nt: TGTGCCAGCAGCCCTACAGGGGTCACCGGGGAGCTGTTTTTT; cdr3_aa: CASSPTGVTGELFF
d_call: -; v_call: TRBV9; clone_size: -; j_call: TRBJ2-5; cdr3_nt: TGTGCCAGCAGCACTGGACAGTTAGAGACCCAGTACTTC; cdr3_aa: CASSTGQLETQYF
d_call: -; v_call: TRBV5-4; clone_size: -; j_call: TRBJ2-2; cdr3_nt: TGTGCCAGCAGCTTGGGGGCCCTTGAGGCCGGGGAGCTGTTTTTT; cdr3_aa: CASSLGALEAGELFF
d_call: -; v_call: TRBV6-5; clone_size: -; j_call: TRBJ1-2; cdr3_nt: TGTGCCAGCAACCCCAGGGGATGGGGTGGCTACACCTTC; cdr3_aa: CASNPRGWGGYTF